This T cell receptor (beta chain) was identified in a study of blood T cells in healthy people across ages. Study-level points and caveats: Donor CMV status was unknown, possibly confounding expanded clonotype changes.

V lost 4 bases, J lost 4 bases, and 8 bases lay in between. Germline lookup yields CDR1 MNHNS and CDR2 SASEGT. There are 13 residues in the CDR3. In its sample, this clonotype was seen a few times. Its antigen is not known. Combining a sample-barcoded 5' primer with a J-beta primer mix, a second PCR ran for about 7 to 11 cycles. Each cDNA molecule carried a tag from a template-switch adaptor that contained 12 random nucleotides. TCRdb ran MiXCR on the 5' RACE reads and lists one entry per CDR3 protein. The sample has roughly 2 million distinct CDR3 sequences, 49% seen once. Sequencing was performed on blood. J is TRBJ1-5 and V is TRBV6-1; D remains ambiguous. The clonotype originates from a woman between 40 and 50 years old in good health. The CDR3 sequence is CASSGATNQPQHF. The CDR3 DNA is TGTGCCAGCAGTGGAGCTACTAATCAGCCCCAGCATTTT.